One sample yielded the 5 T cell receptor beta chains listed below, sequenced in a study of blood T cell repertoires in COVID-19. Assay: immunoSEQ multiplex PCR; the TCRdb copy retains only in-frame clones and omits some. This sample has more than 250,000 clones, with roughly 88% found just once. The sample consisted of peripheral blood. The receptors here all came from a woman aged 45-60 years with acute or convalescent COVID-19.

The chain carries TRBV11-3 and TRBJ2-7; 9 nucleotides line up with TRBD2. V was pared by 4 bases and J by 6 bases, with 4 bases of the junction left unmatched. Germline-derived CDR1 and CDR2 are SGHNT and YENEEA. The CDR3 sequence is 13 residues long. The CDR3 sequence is CASSSGLASEQYF. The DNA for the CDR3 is TGTGCCAGCAGCTCGGGACTAGCCAGCGAGCAGTACTTC.

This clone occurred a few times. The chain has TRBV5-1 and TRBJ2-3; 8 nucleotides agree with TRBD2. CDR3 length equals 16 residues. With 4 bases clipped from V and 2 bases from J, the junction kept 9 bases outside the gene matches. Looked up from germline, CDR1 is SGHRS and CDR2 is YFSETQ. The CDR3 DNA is TGCGCCAGCAGCCCCGCCCGGGGGGGAATCACAGATACGCAGTATTTT. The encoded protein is CASSPARGGITDTQYF.

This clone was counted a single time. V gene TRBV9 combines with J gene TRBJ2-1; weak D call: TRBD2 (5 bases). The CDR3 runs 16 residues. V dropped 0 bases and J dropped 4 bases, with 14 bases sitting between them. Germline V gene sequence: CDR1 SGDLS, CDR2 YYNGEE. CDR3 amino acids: CASSVVVGAVYNEQFF. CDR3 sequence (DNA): TGTGCCAGCAGCGTAGTAGTGGGAGCGGTATACAATGAGCAGTTCTTC.

In DNA, the CDR3 is TGTGCCAGCAGTTATTCCGGGTACGGTGGGAGGACTGAAGCTTTCTTT. This encodes CASSYSGYGGRTEAFF. The V call is TRBV6-2 or TRBV6-3, the J call TRBJ1-1; D call uncertain. Germline-derived CDR1 and CDR2 are MNHEY and SVGEGT. Trimming stripped 3 bases from V and 5 bases from J, with 19 bases between. This CDR3 region has 16 residues.

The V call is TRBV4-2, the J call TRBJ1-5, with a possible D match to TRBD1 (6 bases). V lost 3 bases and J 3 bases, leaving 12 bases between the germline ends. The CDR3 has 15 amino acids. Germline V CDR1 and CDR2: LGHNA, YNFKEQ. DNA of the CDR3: TGTGCCAGCAGCCAGTCCGGACAGCCCAATCAGCCCCAGCATTTT. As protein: CASSQSGQPNQPQHF.